These 20 T cell receptor beta chains came from one sample sequenced in a study of preoperative IRX-2 immunotherapy in early breast cancer. Sequencing was performed with immunoSEQ multiplex PCR; in TCRdb, only in-frame clones are kept and a portion is missing. The sample has more than 20,000 clones; about 90% are singletons. Treatment of the sample: preoperative locoregional IRX-2 cytokine immunotherapy. This specimen was tumor tissue, taken after IRX-2 immunotherapy. These receptors came from a human donor with breast cancer.

The CDR3 protein is CASSPETGQNTEAFF. Here the CDR3 DNA reads TGCGCCAGCAGCCCAGAGACAGGGCAGAACACTGAAGCTTTCTTT. This sequence joins TRBV5-1 and TRBJ1-1; 7 positions agree with TRBD1. The CDR3 sequence is 15 residues long. V trimming: 4 bases; J trimming: 1 base; junction bases outside the gene matches: 7. CDR1 and CDR2 from the germline V gene are SGHRS and YFSETQ.

V gene TRBV15 combines with J gene TRBJ2-4; 8 bases line up with TRBD1. Trimming took 5 bases from V and 7 from J; bases not matched to a gene: 4. Looked up from germline, CDR1 is LNHNV and CDR2 is YYDKDF (reference sequence). There are 13 residues in the CDR3. The CDR3 region has the DNA TGTGCCACCAGCCGGCAGGGGGCGAACATTCAGTACTTC. Translated, it gives CATSRQGANIQYF.

This chain joins TRBV7-9 and TRBJ2-2, with 10 bases matching TRBD1. J gave up 3 bases and V 3 bases, and 4 bases lay outside the gene matches. From germline, CDR1 is SEHNR and CDR2 FQNEAQ (reference sequence). The CDR3 has 16 amino acids. The CDR3 DNA is TGTGCCAGCAGCTTCCGACAGGGGGCAGACACCGGGGAGCTGTTTTTT. As protein: CASSFRQGADTGELFF.

The chain combines TRBV6-6 with TRBJ1-1; D uncertain. CDR1 and CDR2 from the germline V gene are MNHNY and SVGAGI (reference sequence). V was trimmed by 7 bases and J by 1 base, leaving 13 bases between them. This CDR3 comprises 14 residues. The CDR3 sequence is CASTYWSGNTEAFF. CDR3 nucleotide sequence: TGTGCCAGCACCTATTGGAGTGGGAACACTGAAGCTTTCTTT.

The chain couples TRBV5-5 to TRBJ1-1; D gene uncertain. Looked up from germline, CDR1 is SGHKS and CDR2 is YYEKEE (reference sequence). V dropped 4 bases and J dropped 6 bases, with 19 bases sitting between them. The length of the CDR3 is 15 residues. The CDR3 loop is CASSPSDIPGAEAFF. The DNA of the CDR3 is TGTGCCAGCAGCCCGTCCGATATTCCTGGGGCTGAAGCTTTCTTT.

A single count supports this clone. CDR3 protein: CASSVGLAGLETQYF. The CDR3 region has the DNA TGTGCCAGCAGTGTTGGGCTAGCGGGGTTGGAGACCCAGTACTTC. The genes are TRBV6-1 and TRBJ2-5; TRBD2 matches at 9 bases. V dropped 4 bases and J dropped 5; count of bases not matched to a gene: 8. The germline gives CDR1 MNHNS, CDR2 SASEGT. The CDR3 totals 15 residues.

The chain couples TRBV19 to TRBJ1-2; D ambiguous. The ends were cut back, 10 bases at V and 5 bases at J, with 17 bases in the middle. The CDR3 runs to 13 residues. Germline CDR1 reads LNHDA; CDR2 reads SQIVND (reference sequence). CDR3 DNA: TGTGCCACCATATTGGTGGCAGGTTATGGCTACACCTTC. It codes for CATILVAGYGYTF.

V usage is TRBV7-8 and J usage is TRBJ2-2; D gene ambiguous. Looked up from germline, CDR1 is SGHVS and CDR2 is FQNEAQ. Trimming removed 1 base from V and 1 base from J, with 13 bases in between. The CDR3 is made up of 17 amino acids. CDR3 DNA: TGTGCCAGCAGCTTAGTGGCACCCCCTTTGAACACCGGGGAGCTGTTTTTT. Amino acid sequence: CASSLVAPPLNTGELFF.

The CDR3 sequence: CASKGQGVSEAFF. As DNA, the CDR3 is TGCGCCAGCAAGGGACAGGGGGTATCTGAAGCTTTCTTT. This chain links TRBV5-1 with TRBJ1-1, with TRBD1 matching 11 bases. The CDR3 sequence is 13 residues long. V shed 6 bases, J shed 6 bases, and the junction held 4 bases outside the gene matches. Germline loops: CDR1 SGHRS, CDR2 YFSETQ.

The chain carries TRBV11-1 and TRBJ1-6, with D uncertain. This CDR3 is built from 15 residues. Germline V gene data show CDR1 as SGHAT and CDR2 as FQDESV (reference sequence). The V end lost 3 bases, the J end lost 7 bases, and 13 bases lay between the germline ends. CDR3 bases: TGTGCCAGCAGCTTGGCGCAGGTTGACAATTCACCCCTCCACTTT. Amino acid sequence: CASSLAQVDNSPLHF.

The V and J genes are TRBV9 and TRBJ2-1, with 10 bases identical to TRBD2. CDR3 length: 17 residues. CDR1 and CDR2 (germline): SGDLS, YYNGEE. With V trimmed by 1 base and J by 9 bases, 13 bases remained unmatched. DNA for the CDR3: TGTGCCAGCAGCGTAAAAGGGGGGCAGGCTAGCGGGGGTGAGCAGTTCTTC. Its protein is CASSVKGGQASGGEQFF.

J is TRBJ2-3 and V is TRBV10-2; D might be TRBD2 (7 bases). The V gene lost 6 bases and the J gene lost 3 bases, with 19 bases spanning the gap. The CDR3 loop spans 16 amino acids. CDR1 WSHSY and CDR2 SAAADI come from the germline V gene. The CDR3, as DNA: TGCGCCAGCAGGGATGGGGGGGGCCTGTGGACAGATACGCAGTATTTT. Translation: CASRDGGGLWTDTQYF.

The chain has TRBV10-2 and TRBJ1-1; TRBD1 matches at 10 bases. The CDR3 runs 15 residues. V was pared by 1 base and J by 5 bases, with 4 bases of the junction left unmatched. Germline CDR1 and CDR2: WSHSY and SAAADI. CDR3 amino acids: CASSEWGQGRTEAFF. The CDR3 bases are TGCGCCAGCAGTGAGTGGGGACAGGGGCGGACTGAAGCTTTCTTT.

The chain carries TRBV19 and TRBJ1-1; D call uncertain. Germline assignment: CDR1 LNHDA and CDR2 SQIVND (reference sequence). CDR3 length equals 11 residues. The V and J ends lost 6 bases and 5 bases respectively, with 7 bases between them. CDR3 coding DNA: TGTGCCAGTAGACGGCGAACTGAAGCTTTCTTT. It codes for CASRRRTEAFF.

This chain links TRBV5-1 with TRBJ2-4, with 14 bases aligning to TRBD2. Germline-derived CDR1 and CDR2 are SGHRS and YFSETQ. This CDR3 has 19 residues. Trimming took 0 bases from V and 0 from J; bases not matched to a gene: 5. CDR3 amino acids: CASSLEGTSGGLAKNIQYF. Here the CDR3 DNA reads TGCGCCAGCAGCTTGGAGGGGACTAGCGGGGGACTAGCCAAAAACATTCAGTACTTC.

This chain links TRBV6-5 with TRBJ2-3, with unresolved D. Trimming left V 2 bases short and J 2 bases short, with 11 bases between. The CDR3 sequence is 15 residues long. The germline V gene encodes CDR1 MNHEY and CDR2 SVGAGI. The CDR3 DNA is TGTGCCAGCAGTTACCGAAGACAAGACACAGATACGCAGTATTTT. Translating gives CASSYRRQDTDTQYF.

The rearrangement joins TRBV29-1 to TRBJ2-3; 15 bases line up with TRBD2. CDR1 and CDR2 from the germline V gene are SQVTM and ANQGSEA. After removal of 4 bases from V and 1 base from J, the junction contained 6 bases not matched to a gene. The CDR3 extends over 17 amino acids. The CDR3 DNA is TGCAGCGTTGCGGGGACTAGCGGGGGGCGTGGCACAGATACGCAGTATTTT. This encodes CSVAGTSGGRGTDTQYF.

The chain joins TRBV18 to TRBJ2-7; 8 bases align to TRBD1. CDR1 is KGHSH, CDR2 LQKENI, per germline. Unmatched junction bases numbered 6, after V lost 1 base and J lost 7 bases. The CDR3 runs to 14 residues. The CDR3 sequence: CASSPQDRAREQYF. For the CDR3, the DNA is TGTGCCAGCTCACCACAGGACAGGGCACGGGAGCAGTACTTC.

This chain joins TRBV28 and TRBJ2-1; TRBD1 matches at 7 bases. CDR3 size: 15 residues. CDR1 is MDHEN and CDR2 is SYDVKM in the germline V gene. V lost 5 bases and J lost 2; bases outside the gene matches: 6. This CDR3 is CASSVTGITYNEQFF. CDR3 nucleotide sequence: TGTGCCAGCAGTGTGACAGGGATCACCTACAATGAGCAGTTCTTC.

The chain uses TRBV5-1 and TRBJ2-2; 10 bases fit TRBD1. V shed 4 bases and J 3 bases; nucleotides not matched to a gene: 3. This CDR3 spans 15 amino acids. Germline loops: CDR1 SGHRS, CDR2 YFSETQ. CDR3 in DNA: TGCGCCAGCAGCCAGGGACAGGGGTACACCGGGGAGCTGTTTTTT. This codes for CASSQGQGYTGELFF.